Following are 14 T cell receptor beta chains from one sample sequenced in a study of T cells in Graves' hyperthyroidism and ophthalmopathy. RNA transcripts provided the source from which TCR beta CDR3 regions were amplified. The TCR CDR3 first-round RT-PCR relied on the HTBI primer set. TCRdb redid the calling of the multiplex PCR reads with MiXCR, one entry per CDR3 protein. The data show more than 350,000 distinct CDR3 sequences, nearly 15% seen once. The material sequenced was blood. These receptors came from an older woman with Graves' ophthalmopathy.

This clonotype was detected ten times or more. The rearrangement joins TRBV20-1 to TRBJ2-7; TRBD2 agrees at 9 bases. This CDR3 spans 14 amino acids. J lost 4 bases, V lost 3 bases, and 7 bases had no gene match. CDR1 and CDR2 (germline): DFQATT, SNEGSKA (reference sequence). This CDR3 is CSARIAGAGYEQYF. The CDR3 DNA is TGCAGTGCTAGGATAGCGGGAGCAGGGTACGAGCAGTACTTC.

This clonotype has at least ten counts. The chain employs TRBV4-1 and TRBJ2-3; no clear D. Trimming took off 3 bases at V and 3 bases at J, with 10 bases between the two ends. This CDR3 is 14 amino acids long. From germline, CDR1 is MGHRA and CDR2 YSYEKL. The chain's CDR3 is CASSHDIATDTQYF. The DNA for the CDR3 is TGCGCCAGCAGCCACGACATAGCAACAGATACGCAGTATTTT.

This clonotype showed up many times. This rearrangement joins TRBV20-1 to TRBJ1-1; 12 nucleotides agree with TRBD1. CDR1 and CDR2 from the germline V gene are DFQATT and SNEGSKA (reference sequence). The CDR3 is made up of 16 amino acids. Germline trimming cut 5 bases from V and 1 base from J; bases unmatched to any gene: 8. The CDR3 region is CSALLPGQGANTEAFF. The CDR3, as DNA: TGCAGTGCTCTCCTCCCGGGACAGGGGGCGAACACTGAAGCTTTCTTT.

J is TRBJ2-6 and V is TRBV18, with 9 bases that match TRBD2. Losses at the gene ends were 3 bases for V and 4 bases for J; bases not matched to a gene: 7. The germline CDR1 and CDR2 sequences are KGHSH and LQKENI. The CDR3 is 17 amino acids. The CDR3 sequence: CASSPSSGNYGANVLTF. In DNA form, the CDR3 reads TGTGCCAGCTCACCCTCTAGCGGGAACTACGGGGCCAACGTCCTGACTTTC.

Ten or more counts support this clonotype. CDR3 sequence (DNA): TGTGCCAGCAGCTTAGGTCCAGACGCGGAGACCCAGTACTTC. Residues: CASSLGPDAETQYF. This chain uses TRBV11-2 with TRBJ2-5; D is ambiguous. The V and J ends lost 1 base and 5 bases respectively, with 11 bases between them. In germline, CDR1 is SGHAT, CDR2 FQNNGV. The CDR3 has 14 residues.

Here the CDR3 reads CASSHAGTSGRQPCEQYF. CDR3 DNA sequence: TGCGCCAGCAGCCATGCCGGGACTAGCGGGAGGCAGCCCTGCGAGCAGTACTTC. The chain is built from TRBV4-1 and TRBJ2-7, with 15 bases lining up with TRBD2. CDR3 size: 18 residues. J lost 6 bases, V lost 3 bases, and 12 bases had no gene match. In germline, CDR1 is MGHRA, CDR2 YSYEKL.

This clonotype was seen more than once but under ten times. The gene calls are TRBV20-1 and TRBJ2-7, with 7 bases that match TRBD1. There are 12 residues in the CDR3. Germline CDR1 and CDR2: DFQATT and SNEGSKA (reference sequence). The CDR3 DNA follows: TGCAGGCCTACAGGGGCTTTCGGGGAGCAGTACTTC. Residues: CRPTGAFGEQYF.

This clonotype was seen ten or more times. The chain employs TRBV2 and TRBJ2-2; perhaps TRBD1 as D (5 bases). This CDR3 is 14 amino acids long. Trimming took 2 bases from V and 5 from J, leaving 9 bases between them. The germline gives CDR1 SNHLY, CDR2 FYNNEI. The CDR3 DNA follows: TGTGCCAGCAGTGAACGGCGACAGACCGGGGAGCTGTTTTTT. Translated: CASSERRQTGELFF.

This clonotype came up many times. CDR3 nucleotide sequence: TGTGCCAGCAGTGAGACGGGGAAGAGTGGGGACAATGAGCAGTTCTTC. It yields the protein CASSETGKSGDNEQFF. The chain uses TRBV25-1 and TRBJ2-1; D may be TRBD2 (5 bases). Trimming took off 3 bases at V and 5 bases at J, with 17 bases between the two ends. From germline, CDR1 is MGHDK and CDR2 SYGVNS. The CDR3 consists of 16 residues.

This clonotype appeared a few times. The chain links TRBV18 to TRBJ1-5; 10 nucleotides line up with TRBD1. J lost 3 bases, V lost 5 bases, and 13 bases had no gene match. The CDR3 contains 18 residues. The V gene's germline CDR1 is KGHSH and CDR2 LQKENI. As DNA, the CDR3 is TGTGCCAGCTCAATGTCTCCGGGACAGGGGCGGCTCAATCAGCCCCAGCATTTT. Translated: CASSMSPGQGRLNQPQHF.

This clonotype was seen a handful of times. This rearrangement joins TRBV12-3 or TRBV12-4 to TRBJ1-3; D ambiguous. V was trimmed by 3 bases and J by 4 bases, leaving 7 bases between them. The CDR3 extends over 13 amino acids. Here the CDR3 DNA reads TGTGCCAGCAGTTTGATACGGGGAAACACCATATATTTT. Translated, it gives CASSLIRGNTIYF.

The gene calls are TRBV5-6 and TRBJ2-7; D is perhaps TRBD1 or TRBD2 (6 bases each). The CDR3 is 15 amino acids. From germline, CDR1 is SGHDT and CDR2 YYEEEE. Trimming took 1 base from V and 10 from J, leaving 21 bases between them. The CDR3 region is CASSLRGWDSYGQYF. CDR3 nucleotides: TGTGCCAGCAGCTTGAGGGGGTGGGACTCTTACGGACAGTACTTC.

This clonotype was seen repeatedly, ten times or more. The CDR3: CASSLSEGGRKAFF. The CDR3 DNA sequence: TGTGCCAGCAGCCTCTCGGAAGGGGGGCGAAAAGCTTTCTTT. The chain recombines TRBV7-9 with TRBJ1-1, with TRBD1 as a possible D gene (6 bases). This CDR3 has 14 amino acids. Germline-derived CDR1 and CDR2 are SEHNR and FQNEAQ (reference sequence). With 5 bases removed from V and 9 bases from J, the gap between germline ends came to 19 bases.

This clonotype showed up many times. The V call is TRBV5-1, the J call TRBJ2-1, with 10 bases lining up with TRBD2. Germline V gene lookup returns CDR1 SGHRS and CDR2 YFSETQ. The CDR3 is 15 amino acids. J was trimmed by 4 bases and V by 1 base; bases with no gene match: 2. The CDR3 reads CASSLTSGDYNEQFF. The CDR3 DNA reads as TGCGCCAGCAGCTTGACTAGCGGGGATTACAATGAGCAGTTCTTC. Supplemented by reference TRBV5-1 and TRBJ2-1, the full variable domain reads KAGVTQTPRYLIKTRGQQVTLSCSPISGHRSVSWYQQTPGQGLQFLFEYFSETQRNKGNFPGRFSGRQFSNSRSEMNVSTLELGDSALYLCASSLTSGDYNEQFFGPGTRLTVL.